The 27 T cell receptor beta chains below all came from one sample that was sequenced in a study of control samples from healthy donors and cancer patients (dated by TCRdb to 2018 to 2021). Preparation of the library involved the immunoSEQ multiplex PCR assay. TCRdb obtained this table from immuneACCESS and retained in-frame rearrangements with V and J assigned. These tables miss some clones; where compared with another copy, unresolved V genes account for less than half of the shortfall, and the remainder is unexplained. The sample table records 150,000 or so clones; 85% to 95% of these occur just once. Approximately 15% of the sample is taken by the ten largest. The sequenced sample was PBMCs. These receptors were collected from a man in his sixties with colorectal cancer.

The chain carries TRBV27 and TRBJ2-3; D call uncertain. V lost 3 bases and J lost 4, with 20 bases in between. CDR3 length equals 17 residues. Germline V lookup: CDR1 MNHEY, CDR2 SMNVEV (reference sequence). The CDR3 DNA reads as TGTGCCAGCAGTTTGGCAGCAATAAGAACAAGGGCAGATACGCAGTATTTT. Its protein product is CASSLAAIRTRADTQYF.

The CDR3 loop reads CASRGRGRTSGYTF. The CDR3 DNA reads TGTGCCAGCAGGGGGAGGGGCAGGACTTCTGGCTACACCTTC. The rearrangement joins TRBV6-6 to TRBJ1-2; D is perhaps TRBD1 (5 bases). Trimming took off 6 bases at V and 7 bases at J, with 18 bases between the two ends. There are 14 residues in the CDR3. Germline V gives CDR1 MNHNY, CDR2 SVGAGI (reference sequence).

This chain connects TRBV2 to TRBJ2-3; a weak D match, TRBD1 (7 bases). The V gene lost 5 bases and the J gene lost 2 bases, with 17 bases spanning the gap. Per germline, CDR1 SNHLY and CDR2 FYNNEI. CDR3 size: 16 residues. The CDR3 sequence is CASSSRTGGFTDTQYF. DNA of the CDR3: TGTGCCAGCAGTTCCCGGACAGGAGGGTTCACAGATACGCAGTATTTT.

This clone was found once. The gene calls are TRBV5-1 and TRBJ2-2; no clear D gene. The germline gives CDR1 SGHRS, CDR2 YFSETQ. The CDR3 consists of 15 residues. Trimming left V 4 bases short and J 2 bases short, with 12 bases between. Here the CDR3 reads CASSPAQANTGELFF. The CDR3 DNA reads as TGCGCCAGCAGCCCTGCCCAGGCCAACACCGGGGAGCTGTTTTTT.

A single count supports this clone. The chain recombines TRBV7-9 with TRBJ2-5; D possibly corresponds to TRBD1 (6 bases). With 5 bases removed from V and 2 bases from J, the gap between germline ends came to 15 bases. CDR3 length: 15 amino acids. Germline CDR1 and CDR2: SEHNR and FQNEAQ (reference sequence). In DNA, the CDR3 is TGTGCCAGCAGCGGCCGTCATCAGGGGCAAGAGACCCAGTACTTC. Translation: CASSGRHQGQETQYF. Full variable domain (missing parts from reference TRBV7-9 and TRBJ2-5): DTGVSQNPRHKITKRGQNVTFRCDPISEHNRLYWYRQTLGQGPEFLTYFQNEAQLEKSRLLSDRFSAERPKGSFSTLEIQRTEQGDSAMYLCASSGRHQGQETQYFGPGTRLLVL.

The chain recombines TRBV14 with TRBJ2-7, with TRBD1 identical over 9 bases. After removal of 3 bases from V and 2 bases from J, the junction contained 8 bases not matched to a gene. Germline V gene lookup returns CDR1 SGHDN and CDR2 FVKESK. The CDR3 has 16 residues. The CDR3 region is CASSHPQGAPPYEQYF. The CDR3 DNA follows: TGTGCCAGCAGCCACCCACAGGGGGCACCCCCCTACGAGCAGTACTTC.

CDR3 nucleotides: TGCGCCAGCAGCCAAGAAGCGGCCCTCAGCGGCCTCAATGAAAAACTGTTTTTT. Translated, it gives CASSQEAALSGLNEKLFF. This chain uses TRBV4-3 with TRBJ1-4; D unresolved. From germline, CDR1 is LGHNA and CDR2 YSLEER. The V and J ends lost 0 bases and 5 bases respectively, with 19 bases between them. CDR3 size: 18 residues.

V gene TRBV21-1 combines with J gene TRBJ2-4; the D call in the table, TRBD2, was not verified against the DNA. TRBV21-1 is shown as a pseudogene. The CDR3 runs 20 residues. CDR3 DNA sequence: TGTGCCCGCCGCGCGGGGGGGGGACAGACGATTTTCTCGTCCAAAAACATTCAGTACTTC. It encodes CARRAGGGQTIFSSKNIQYF.

V is TRBV4-1 and J is TRBJ1-5; TRBD1 might be the D (6 bases). This CDR3 comprises 14 residues. Germline V gene lookup returns CDR1 MGHRA and CDR2 YSYEKL. Trimming shortened V by 6 bases and J by 6 bases, and 15 bases separated the two germline ends. This CDR3 is CASRPDTGTQPQHF. DNA for the CDR3: TGCGCCAGCAGACCAGATACAGGGACTCAGCCCCAGCATTTT.

The chain links TRBV5-4 to TRBJ2-2; 8 bases align to TRBD1. CDR3 length equals 17 residues. CDR1 and CDR2 (germline): SGHNT, YYREEE (reference sequence). Trimming at V came to 3 bases and at J to 5 bases, leaving 12 bases not matched to a gene. The CDR3 sequence is CASSSKQGQGITGELFF. The CDR3 DNA sequence: TGTGCCAGCAGCTCCAAACAAGGACAGGGTATAACCGGGGAGCTGTTTTTT.

The chain links TRBV12-3 or TRBV12-4 to TRBJ1-1, with 8 nucleotides matching TRBD1. V was clipped by 7 bases and J by 11 bases; unmatched bases: 6. The CDR3 covers 11 residues. CDR3 sequence reads: CASTATGAAFF. Written as DNA, the CDR3 is TGTGCCAGCACCGCGACAGGGGCGGCTTTCTTT.

V gene TRBV7-9 combines with J gene TRBJ2-1, with 7 bases aligning to TRBD2. This CDR3 comprises 15 residues. Germline-derived CDR1 and CDR2 are SEHNR and FQNEAQ (reference sequence). V dropped 4 bases and J dropped 8; count of bases not matched to a gene: 11. CDR3 DNA sequence: TGTGCCAGCAGCTCGGACCTAGCGGCCTCCGATGAGCAGTTCTTC. The encoded protein is CASSSDLAASDEQFF.

This clone came up once. The chain links TRBV3-1 (or the pseudogene TRBV3-2) to TRBJ2-1; D is tentatively TRBD1 or TRBD2 (5 bases each). Trimming took 1 base from V and 8 from J, leaving 15 bases between them. Germline V gives CDR1 LGHDT, CDR2 YNNKEL (reference sequence). The CDR3 extends over 15 amino acids. The CDR3 spells CASSQGPGTAYEQFF. CDR3 coding DNA: TGTGCCAGCAGCCAAGGCCCCGGGACGGCCTATGAGCAGTTCTTC.

This sequence joins TRBV18 and TRBJ2-2; 8 bases fit TRBD2. Trimming took 4 bases from V and 4 from J; bases not matched to a gene: 5. Germline V gene sequence: CDR1 KGHSH, CDR2 LQKENI. The CDR3 loop spans 15 amino acids. The CDR3 bases are TGTGCCAGCTCACGGACTAGCCCATTCACCGGGGAGCTGTTTTTT. This translates into CASSRTSPFTGELFF. The full variable domain, its missing parts supplied by reference TRBV18 and TRBJ2-2, is NAGVMQNPRHLVRRRGQEARLRCSPMKGHSHVYWYRQLPEEGLKFMVYLQKENIIDESGMPKERFSAEFPKEGPSILRIQQVVRGDSAAYFCASSRTSPFTGELFFGEGSRLTVL.

The gene calls are TRBV30 and TRBJ1-1, with 9 bases identical to TRBD1. Per germline, CDR1 GTSNPN and CDR2 SVGIG (reference sequence). The CDR3 totals 15 residues. Unmatched junction bases numbered 19, after V lost 7 bases and J lost 10 bases. CDR3 in amino acids: CASRTVPQGARGAFF. CDR3 coding DNA: TGTGCCTCCCGGACCGTCCCACAGGGGGCGCGGGGAGCTTTCTTT.

The chain joins TRBV5-4 to TRBJ2-4, with 7 nucleotides matching TRBD1. J was trimmed by 0 bases and V by 4 bases; bases with no gene match: 7. Germline lookup yields CDR1 SGHNT and CDR2 YYREEE (reference sequence). The CDR3 sequence is 16 residues long. This CDR3 is CASSPTGSRAKNIQYF. The DNA of the CDR3 is TGTGCCAGCAGCCCGACAGGGAGTCGAGCCAAAAACATTCAGTACTTC.

This clone was detected a few times. The chain links TRBV4-1 to TRBJ1-4; unclear D gene. Trimming pared 4 bases from V and 8 bases from J, leaving 17 bases between. Germline loops: CDR1 MGHRA, CDR2 YSYEKL. This CDR3 has 15 amino acids. The CDR3 sequence: CASSLIRAEREKLFF. As DNA, the CDR3 is TGCGCCAGCAGCCTCATTCGAGCCGAGCGGGAAAAACTGTTTTTT.

The CDR3 spells CAISDARGYFDEQFF. CDR3 bases: TGTGCCATCAGTGATGCGAGGGGGTATTTTGATGAGCAGTTCTTC. This chain uses TRBV10-3 with TRBJ2-1; TRBD1 might be the D (6 bases). The CDR3 sequence is 15 residues long. Germline V gene lookup returns CDR1 ENHRY and CDR2 SYGVKD. V shed 3 bases and J shed 8 bases, with 17 bases lying between them.

This chain joins TRBV19 and TRBJ1-5; D gene ambiguous. Germline assignment: CDR1 LNHDA and CDR2 SQIVND (reference sequence). V gave up 4 bases and J gave up 1 base, with 14 bases separating them. This CDR3 has 16 amino acids. The CDR3: CASSRRPVGSNQPQHF. In DNA, the CDR3 is TGTGCCAGTAGTAGGAGGCCAGTGGGGAGCAATCAGCCCCAGCATTTT.

This clone was observed once. The rearrangement uses TRBV7-8 and TRBJ2-2, with a weak D call TRBD2 (5 bases). V was shortened by 4 bases and J by 0 bases, with 15 bases between the two germline ends. Germline CDR1 SGHVS, CDR2 FQNEAQ. The CDR3 totals 17 residues. In DNA form, the CDR3 reads TGTGCCAGCAGCTCTGCAGGAGCGGCCCCGAACACCGGGGAGCTGTTTTTT. Protein product: CASSSAGAAPNTGELFF.

The rearrangement joins TRBV2 to TRBJ2-2; 11 bases map to TRBD2. The CDR3 sequence is 18 residues long. CDR1 and CDR2 from the germline V gene are SNHLY and FYNNEI. The V segment lost 4 bases and the J segment 6 bases; nucleotides outside the gene matches: 13. In nucleotides, the CDR3 is TGTGCCAGCAGTGCCTCCGCCTTAGCGGGGGGGCCCTCCGGGGAGCTGTTTTTT. Translated, it gives CASSASALAGGPSGELFF.

This sequence joins TRBV7-5 and TRBJ2-1; TRBD1, as called in the table, went unchecked against the DNA. TRBV7-5 is shown as a pseudogene. The CDR3 is made up of 15 amino acids. This chain's CDR3 is CARRRSSRGYNEQFF. CDR3 in DNA: TGTGCCAGAAGGCGTAGTTCAAGGGGTTACAATGAGCAGTTCTTC.

In this sample, this clone turned up a few times. This chain uses TRBV19 with TRBJ2-7; D is perhaps TRBD1 (6 bases). Germline assignment: CDR1 LNHDA and CDR2 SQIVND (reference sequence). V gave up 5 bases and J gave up 3 bases, with 14 bases separating them. CDR3 size: 14 residues. The CDR3 spells CASSAENRDYEQYF. In DNA form, the CDR3 reads TGTGCCAGTAGTGCCGAGAACAGGGACTACGAGCAGTACTTC.

The chain uses TRBV28 and TRBJ2-7; TRBD2 is a possible D gene (6 bases). Trimming took 5 bases from V and 0 from J, leaving 11 bases between them. The germline V gene has CDR1 MDHEN and CDR2 SYDVKM. This CDR3 spans 14 amino acids. CDR3 region: CASSRPGSSYEQYF. DNA of the CDR3: TGTGCCAGCAGTCGACCCGGGAGCTCCTACGAGCAGTACTTC. The complete variable domain, with remaining parts taken from reference TRBV28 and TRBJ2-7, reads DVKVTQSSRYLVKRTGEKVFLECVQDMDHENMFWYRQDPGLGLRLIYFSYDVKMKEKGDIPEGYSVSREKKERFSLILESASTNQTSMYLCASSRPGSSYEQYFGPGTRLTVT.

In regard to this clone: The germline gene is not matched at one end of the junction; a read error may be the cause. In the same sample, other DNA sequences code for this CDR3. This sequence joins TRBV18 and TRBJ2-6, with TRBD1 as a possible D gene (5 bases). The CDR3 totals 16 residues. Per germline, CDR1 KGHSH and CDR2 LQKENI. CDR3 in amino acids: CASSPGQASGANVLTF. CDR3 nucleotides: TGCGCCAGCTCACCAGGGCAGGCCTCTGGGGCCAACGTCCTGACTTTC.

This chain connects TRBV5-6 to TRBJ2-5, with a tentative D call TRBD2 (6 bases). CDR3 size: 15 residues. Germline V gene sequence: CDR1 SGHDT, CDR2 YYEEEE. The V end lost 1 base, the J end lost 4 bases, and 14 bases lay between the germline ends. In nucleotides, the CDR3 is TGTGCCAGCAGCTTGTTTCTAGCGAGGGGAGAGACCCAGTACTTC. This gives the protein CASSLFLARGETQYF.

The chain joins TRBV2 to TRBJ1-2; tentatively, D is TRBD1 (5 bases). The V gene's germline CDR1 is SNHLY and CDR2 FYNNEI. Trimming took off 9 bases at V and 2 bases at J, with 13 bases between the two ends. There are 13 residues in the CDR3. The CDR3: CASITGTNYGYTF. CDR3 in DNA: TGTGCCAGTATAACCGGGACGAACTATGGCTACACCTTC.